Below, one TCR beta chain is given with its context. This sample was taken from a study of OX40 agonist ivuxolimab in advanced cancers. Repertoires were generated with immunoSEQ multiplex PCR, while TCRdb's copy carries only in-frame clones and drops some. This repertoire shows 86,000 or so clones, about 90% found once; its top ten account for 2.5% to 3%. J lost 3 bases, V lost 2 bases, and 11 bases had no gene match. The CDR3 runs 17 residues. The germline V gene has CDR1 SGHKS and CDR2 YYEKEE (reference sequence). Sequencing was performed on CD4+ or CD8+ T cells sorted from blood, taken in a trial of the OX40 agonist ivuxolimab. The sequence was collected from an adult with an advanced solid tumor such as melanoma, head and neck, liver or kidney cancer. The V call is TRBV5-5, the J call TRBJ2-1, with 7 bases that match TRBD2. Here the CDR3 reads CASSFRLAEKIYNEQFF. The CDR3 DNA reads TGTGCCAGCAGCTTTCGGCTAGCGGAAAAAATCTACAATGAGCAGTTCTTC. Combining the CDR3 with reference TRBV5-5 and TRBJ2-1 gives the whole variable domain DAGVTQSPTHLIKTRGQQVTLRCSPISGHKSVSWYQQVLGQGPQFIFQYYEKEERGRGNFPDRFSARQFPNYSSELNVNALLLGDSALYLCASSFRLAEKIYNEQFFGPGTRLTVL.